Listed below are T cell receptor beta chains from one sample, sequenced in a study of CD8 T cells in ankylosing spondylitis. TCRdb called the 5' RACE reads again in MiXCR, with one record for every CDR3 protein. This table holds over 150,000 distinct CDR3 sequences, about 13% found once. Material: blood, either unsorted or a sorted T cell fraction (not recorded which). The receptors originated from a male donor with ankylosing spondylitis or in good health (not recorded which). CDR3s include the opening cysteine and the closing phenylalanine or tryptophan. A D gene is named only where the DNA matches it firmly. Part of the rows lack a size; the others show once, few, many or a class for expanded clones.

j_gene,d_gene,v_gene,abundance,len,CDR3nt,CDR3aa
TRBJ2-2,.,TRBV11-2,.,18,TGTGCCAGCAGCTCCCCCATCAACTACTTAATTTACACCGGGGAGCTGTTTTTT,CASSSPINYLIYTGELFF
TRBJ2-5,.,TRBV7-9,few,13,TGTGCCAGCAGCTCATATTCTAGGGAGACCCAGTACTTC,CASSSYSRETQYF
TRBJ2-2,.,TRBV7-6,.,15,TGTGCCAGCAGCTTAAATAGACCCCCAGGCGGGGAGCTGTTTTTT,CASSLNRPPGGELFF
TRBJ1-1,.,TRBV2,many,13,TGTGCCAGCAGTGGGACTACGAACACTGAAGCTTTCTTT,CASSGTTNTEAFF
TRBJ1-2,.,TRBV29-1,few,16,TGCAGCGTTGAAGAATGGGAGAGGGAGGGAAACTATGGCTACACCTTC,CSVEEWEREGNYGYTF
TRBJ2-1,.,TRBV5-4,many,14,TGTGCCAGCAGCTCCGAGGCAGGGGCCAGGGAGCAGTTCTTC,CASSSEAGAREQFF
TRBJ2-1,TRBD2,TRBV20-1,.,15,TGCAGTGCTAGAGATCTAGCGGGAGAGGCAAATGAGCAGTTCTTC,CSARDLAGEANEQFF
TRBJ1-1,TRBD1,TRBV7-6,few,16,TGTGCCAGCAGCCCCGCCGGGACAGGGGATTACACTGAAGCTTTCTTT,CASSPAGTGDYTEAFF
TRBJ2-7,TRBD1,TRBV10-1,.,13,TGCGCCAGCAGTCCCTCGGGACAGCAGGGGCAGTACTTC,CASSPSGQQGQYF
TRBJ1-2,.,TRBV10-3,few,14,TGTGCCATCAGTGAGGCCAGGGCAAACTATGGCTACACCTTC,CAISEARANYGYTF
TRBJ2-2,.,TRBV29-1,few,12,TGCAGCGTTGTGGGAAGGGCCGGGGAGCTGTTTTTT,CSVVGRAGELFF
TRBJ2-3,.,TRBV12-3/TRBV12-4,.,14,TGTGCCAGCAGTTCTGGGGGGCCCACAGATACGCAGTATTTT,CASSSGGPTDTQYF
TRBJ1-5,.,TRBV20-1,.,14,TGCAGTGCCATAACAAGGGTAAGCAATCAGCCCCAGCATTTT,CSAITRVSNQPQHF
TRBJ2-5,.,TRBV3-1,few,16,TGTGCCAGCAGCCAAGGGGTGGCAGGTCGTTCCGAGACCCAGTACTTC,CASSQGVAGRSETQYF
TRBJ2-1,.,TRBV6-5,few,14,TGTGCCAGCAGTTACGGGGGGTTGTCAAATGAGCAGTTCTTC,CASSYGGLSNEQFF
TRBJ2-1,.,TRBV19,few,17,TGTGCCAGTAGTATCCAAAGGGACATAAGCTCCTACAATGAGCAGTTCTTC,CASSIQRDISSYNEQFF
TRBJ1-1,TRBD1,TRBV10-3,few,14,TGTGCCATCAGTGGACAGGGCTTTGGCACTGAAGCTTTCTTT,CAISGQGFGTEAFF
TRBJ2-1,.,TRBV4-1,.,14,TGCGCCAGCAGCAAAGACGGCCAGCCCAATGAGCAGTTCTTC,CASSKDGQPNEQFF
TRBJ2-7,TRBD1,TRBV11-1,few,15,TGTGCCAGCAGCTTGGGGACAGAGTTCCCCTACGAGCAGTACTTC,CASSLGTEFPYEQYF
TRBJ1-2,TRBD1,TRBV12-3/TRBV12-4,few,13,TGTGCCAGCAGTTTTGGACAGGTCCCTGGCTACACCTTC,CASSFGQVPGYTF
TRBJ2-7,.,TRBV27,few,14,TGTGCCAGCAGTTTTAATGGCAGAAACTACGAGCAGTACTTC,CASSFNGRNYEQYF
TRBJ2-2,TRBD2,TRBV6-1,.,17,TGTGCCAGCAGTGATCTAGCGGGGGGGTCGAACACCGGGGAGCTGTTTTTT,CASSDLAGGSNTGELFF
TRBJ2-1,TRBD2,TRBV20-1,.,17,TGCAGTGCTGGACTAACAACAGGGACTAGCGCGTACAATGAGCAGTTCTTC,CSAGLTTGTSAYNEQFF
TRBJ2-6,.,TRBV1,few,15,TGCACCAGCAGCCTGTCGCCCTCTGGGGCCAACGTCCTGACTTTC,CTSSLSPSGANVLTF
TRBJ1-1,.,TRBV2,few,13,TGTGCCATCGGCGCGGTCACGGGCGCTGAAGCTTTCTTT,CAIGAVTGAEAFF
TRBJ2-7,.,TRBV7-9,few,15,TGTGCCAGCAGCTTAAGGGCGGCCCCCTCCTACGAGCAGTACTTC,CASSLRAAPSYEQYF
TRBJ2-2,.,TRBV12-1,many,15,TGTGCCAGCACCCCTGGAGCGGGCAACACCGGGGAGCTGTTTTTT,CASTPGAGNTGELFF
TRBJ2-1,.,TRBV27,few,15,TGTGCCAGCAGTTCCCCTCCTCCGGGACTTAAAGAGCAGTTCTTC,CASSSPPPGLKEQFF
TRBJ2-4,.,TRBV6-1,.,16,TGTGCCAGCACCCCATGGAACAGGGAGACGGGGAACATTCAGTACTTC,CASTPWNRETGNIQYF
TRBJ2-7,.,TRBV30,few,14,TGTGCCTGGAGTGTACTGGGGGCCGGCGACGAGCAGTACTTC,CAWSVLGAGDEQYF
TRBJ2-3,.,TRBV7-6,.,15,TGTGCCAGCAGCTTAGTTGGGGACAGCACAGATACGCAGTATTTT,CASSLVGDSTDTQYF
TRBJ2-2,TRBD2,TRBV27,.,15,TGTGCCAGCAGTTCCTTAGCGGGAGTAGCCGGGGAGCTGTTTTTT,CASSSLAGVAGELFF
TRBJ2-3,.,TRBV6-1,few,15,TGTGCCAGCACCCTTTCCGGGGTTAGCACAGATACGCAGTATTTT,CASTLSGVSTDTQYF
TRBJ1-1,.,TRBV11-2,.,12,TGTGCCAGCAGCACCCAATTCACTGAAGCTTTCTTT,CASSTQFTEAFF
TRBJ2-4,TRBD1,TRBV5-1,.,14,TGCGCCAGCAGCGCAGGACAGGGCGAGGACATTCAGTACTTC,CASSAGQGEDIQYF
TRBJ2-5,TRBD2,TRBV5-1,few,17,TGCGCCAGCAGCTTGCCAGCGGGGGCCGCTCTTGGAGAGACCCAGTACTTC,CASSLPAGAALGETQYF
TRBJ2-7,.,TRBV13,.,13,TGTGCCAGCAGCTTCACCCGGGCCGGGGAGCAGTACTTC,CASSFTRAGEQYF
TRBJ1-1,.,TRBV29-1,few,13,TGCAGCGTTGTAGAGGTGAGGAGCACTGAAGCTTTCTTT,CSVVEVRSTEAFF
TRBJ1-4,.,TRBV5-6,few,16,TGTGCCAGCAGCTTGGGACCCCCGCCCTTAATGAGGAAACTGTTTTTT,CASSLGPPPLMRKLFF
TRBJ2-7,TRBD1,TRBV16,many,14,TGTGCCAGCAGTCCGGGGACAGGGGTCTACGAGCAGTACTTC,CASSPGTGVYEQYF
TRBJ2-1,.,TRBV30,few,12,TGTGCCTGGAGTTCTGGGGGCGGTGAGCAGTTCTTC,CAWSSGGGEQFF
TRBJ2-2,TRBD1,TRBV27,few,15,TGTGCCAGCAGTTTGTACAGGGGTCGATCGATGGAGCTGTTTTTT,CASSLYRGRSMELFF
TRBJ2-1,TRBD1,TRBV27,few,18,TGTGCCAGCAGTTTATCGAAGGCTTCCTGGACAGGGGATAATGAGCAGTTCTTC,CASSLSKASWTGDNEQFF
TRBJ2-6,.,TRBV29-1,.,22,TGCAGCGTTGAAGGGAGGATAGGGGAAGGGCAGACCGACTTCTCTGGGGCCAACGTCCTGACTTTC,CSVEGRIGEGQTDFSGANVLTF
TRBJ2-7,.,TRBV7-2,.,14,TGTGCCAGCAGCTCCAGAAACAGGGACTACGAGCAGTACTTC,CASSSRNRDYEQYF
TRBJ2-3,TRBD2,TRBV4-2,few,17,TGTGCCAGCAGCCAAGATTTTTCCACTAGCGGCACAGATACGCAGTATTTT,CASSQDFSTSGTDTQYF
TRBJ1-1,.,TRBV10-3,.,15,TGTGCCATCAGTGAGCGGGATGTATGGAACACTGAAGCTTTCTTT,CAISERDVWNTEAFF
TRBJ1-2,TRBD1,TRBV10-3,.,14,TGTGCCACCCTGCAGGGGGCAGGCCTCTATGGCTACACCTTC,CATLQGAGLYGYTF
TRBJ2-7,.,TRBV12-3/TRBV12-4,many,12,TGTGCCAGCACCTACAGGGACTACGAGCAGTACTTC,CASTYRDYEQYF
TRBJ2-7,.,TRBV15,.,12,TGTGCCGTCAGGGATAGCTCCTACGAGCAGTACTTC,CAVRDSSYEQYF
TRBJ2-3,.,TRBV28,.,17,TGTGCCAGCAGTCCCCGCCTTAAGGGGGGATTCACAGATACGCAGTATTTT,CASSPRLKGGFTDTQYF
TRBJ2-7,TRBD2,TRBV12-3/TRBV12-4,few,15,TGTGCCAGCAGTTTAGCGAAGGGCGGGGGCTACGAGCAGTACTTC,CASSLAKGGGYEQYF
TRBJ1-2,.,TRBV29-1,few,15,TGCAGCGTTGAAGATCTCGAGGGGGTTAACTATGGCTACACCTTC,CSVEDLEGVNYGYTF
TRBJ2-1,.,TRBV18,.,16,TGTGCCAGCTCACCAATTAAAGTGCCATCCTACAATGAGCAGTTCTTC,CASSPIKVPSYNEQFF
TRBJ2-7,.,TRBV27,few,13,TGTGCCAGCAGTTCAGGCGCTTCCTACGAGCAGTACTTC,CASSSGASYEQYF